This T cell receptor beta chain comes out of a study of OX40 agonist ivuxolimab in advanced cancers. Study-wide results and caveats: Individuals who were partial responders at 0.1-3.0 mg/kg had clonal expansion that ranked among the lowest.

With regard to this clone: The target antigen is unknown.

Sequencing used immunoSEQ multiplex PCR; TCRdb keeps in-frame clones, though not all of them. Here the sample spans approximately 70,000 clones, 84% being singletons. CDR1 GTSNPN and CDR2 SVGIG come from the germline V gene (reference sequence). Trimming shortened V by 0 bases and J by 7 bases, and 9 bases separated the two germline ends. This CDR3 has 13 residues. The sequence came from an adult with an advanced solid tumor such as melanoma, head and neck, liver or kidney cancer. Sample: CD4+ or CD8+ T cells sorted from blood, taken in a trial of the OX40 agonist ivuxolimab. J is TRBJ1-4 and V is TRBV30; D gene uncertain. The chain's CDR3 is CAWSVSGVEKLFF. The CDR3 DNA reads TGTGCCTGGAGTGTATCCGGGGTTGAAAAACTGTTTTTT. Supplemented by reference TRBV30 and TRBJ1-4, the full variable domain reads SQTIHQWPATLVQPVGSPLSLECTVEGTSNPNLYWYRQAAGRGLQLLFYSVGIGQISSEVPQNLSASRPQDRQFILSSKKLLLSDSGFYLCAWSVSGVEKLFFGSGTQLSVL.